Sequencing of this T cell receptor (beta chain) was carried out in a study of technical replicates of blood from several donors. Profiling relied on immunoSEQ multiplex PCR, and the TCRdb table lists in-frame clones only, not all of them. This table has tens of thousands of clones, around 94% appearing once. V lost 0 bases and J lost 3; bases outside the gene matches: 7. CDR1 is ENHRY, CDR2 SYGVKD, per germline. The CDR3 extends over 16 amino acids. Sequenced: T cells isolated from PBMCs. This TCR derives from a human donor in good health. The J gene is TRBJ2-7, the V gene TRBV10-3; 8 bases fit TRBD1. CDR3 amino acids: CAISESRRDRGYEQYF. DNA for the CDR3: TGTGCCATCAGTGAGTCGCGGCGTGACAGGGGCTACGAGCAGTACTTC.